This record covers a single TCR beta chain. This entry comes from a study of CD8 T cells in Susac syndrome. Random hexamers were used to reverse transcribe roughly 0.5 to 1 ug of RNA. The immunoSEQ assay covered 54 Vbeta and 13 Jbeta segments for CDR3. MiXCR, run by TCRdb on the immunoSEQ multiplex PCR reads, gives a single entry per CDR3 protein. The sample yields 150,000 to 200,000 distinct CDR3 sequences, about 94% seen once. The authors sequenced TCR beta from blood CD8+ and CD4+ T cells. The authors negatively isolated CD8+ and CD4+ T cells and FACS-enriched TEMRA cells. Germline loops: CDR1 DFQATT, CDR2 SNEGSKA (reference sequence). V was cut by 4 bases and J by 0 bases, with 13 bases left in between. The CDR3 runs 16 residues.

Material for sequencing was CD4+ T cells from PBMCs. This rearrangement joins TRBV20-1 to TRBJ2-6; possible D gene TRBD1, 6 bases. The source of this sequence is a human donor in good health. The CDR3 loop reads CSATPGHRSGANVLTF. CDR3 sequence (DNA): TGCAGTGCTACCCCGGGACATCGCTCTGGGGCCAACGTCCTGACTTTC.